These T cell receptor beta chains were read from a single sample in a study of blood T cell repertoires in COVID-19. Assay used: immunoSEQ multiplex PCR; TCRdb lists only in-frame clones, some missing. The sample carries roughly 300,000 clones, more than 90% recorded once. Source material: PBMCs or T cells enriched from blood (not recorded which). These receptors were obtained from a woman under 40 who had recovered from COVID-19. CDR3s include the opening cysteine and the closing phenylalanine or tryptophan. D genes are given only for firm matches. Clone size is shown for a subset of rows, as once, few, many or a class of expanded clone.

D	J	V	size	DNA	CDR3
NA	TRBJ2-5	TRBV27	NA	TGTGCCAGCAGTTTTTTTCGAGGTTCGAACCTAGGGGTTCAAGAGACCCAGTACTTC	CASSFFRGSNLGVQETQYF
NA	TRBJ1-5	TRBV7-8	NA	TGTGCCAGCAGCTTAGTTGGGTCAGGCATTCAGCCCCAGCATTTT	CASSLVGSGIQPQHF
TRBD1	TRBJ1-1	TRBV6-1	once	TGTGCCAGCAGTGAAGGACAGGGGCGAGGGGCTTTCTTT	CASSEGQGRGAFF
NA	TRBJ1-3	TRBV4-2	NA	TGTGCCAGCAGTCCGGGACACGTCTCTGGAAACACCATATATTTT	CASSPGHVSGNTIYF
TRBD2	TRBJ2-1	TRBV7-9	once	TGTGCCAGCAGCTCCCGGGACTACAGTTTAGAGCAGTTCTTC	CASSSRDYSLEQFF
NA	TRBJ2-4	TRBV3-1/TRBV3-2	NA	TGTGCCAGCACCAAAGTTTGGGGGGAAAACATTCAGTACTTC	CASTKVWGENIQYF
NA	TRBJ1-5	TRBV9	NA	TGTGCCAGCAGCCCCGATGGGGGGGCGGGACAGCCCCAGCATTTT	CASSPDGGAGQPQHF
TRBD1	TRBJ1-2	TRBV30	NA	TGTGCCTGGAGGACGGGACAGGGTGTGGGCTACACCTTC	CAWRTGQGVGYTF
NA	TRBJ2-3	TRBV7-9	NA	TGTGCCAGCAGCTTTTTAACTGCTGATACGCAGTATTTT	CASSFLTADTQYF
TRBD2	TRBJ2-7	TRBV27	NA	TGTGCCAGCAGTTCCTACCCCGGGACTAGCGGGACTACGACACTCGCCTCCGAGCAGTACTTC	CASSSYPGTSGTTTLASEQYF
NA	TRBJ2-1	TRBV11-2	NA	TGTGCCAGCAGCTTTTTCGTGCTGCGGGGTAACAATGAGCAGTTCTTC	CASSFFVLRGNNEQFF
TRBD1	TRBJ2-1	TRBV6-5	NA	TGTGCCAGCAGCCCGGGACAGGGCGGAACTGAGCAGTTCTTC	CASSPGQGGTEQFF
TRBD2	TRBJ2-1	TRBV6-5	NA	TGTGCCAGCACCCGCGGGAGATTAGACAATGAGCAGTTCTTC	CASTRGRLDNEQFF
NA	TRBJ2-5	TRBV20-1	NA	TGCAGTGCCCCTCCCAGAGGGACCCAGTACTTC	CSAPPRGTQYF
NA	TRBJ2-5	TRBV7-2	NA	TGTGCCAGCCGGGAGCCTTGGAGTAGAGGGACCCAGTACTTC	CASREPWSRGTQYF
TRBD1	TRBJ1-5	TRBV7-8	NA	TGTGCCAGCAGCTCAGGTCAGGGGGCAATTGGTCAGCCCCAGCATTTT	CASSSGQGAIGQPQHF
TRBD2	TRBJ2-5	TRBV15	NA	TGTGCCACCAGCAGTCTAGCGGTGCAAGAGACCCAGTACTTC	CATSSLAVQETQYF
NA	TRBJ2-7	TRBV9	NA	TGTGCCAGCAGCGTAGGTGGGGACACTTCCTACGAGCAGTACTTC	CASSVGGDTSYEQYF
TRBD2	TRBJ2-3	TRBV15	NA	TGTGCCACCAGCTTACAGCGGGGGCACGATACGCAGTATTTT	CATSLQRGHDTQYF
NA	TRBJ2-1	TRBV16	NA	TGTGCCAGCAGCCAATTACATGGGCCCCGGGAGCAGTTCTTC	CASSQLHGPREQFF
TRBD1	TRBJ2-5	TRBV28	once	TGTGCCAGCAGTACCCCCCGGGACAGGGGTATGGAGACCCAGTACTTC	CASSTPRDRGMETQYF
NA	TRBJ1-3	TRBV28	NA	TGTGCCAGCAGTTCAGCAGGGGCGGGTGGAAACACCATATATTTT	CASSSAGAGGNTIYF
TRBD2	TRBJ2-2	TRBV18	NA	TGTGCCAGCTCACCTCGTAATGCGGGAGGCCCTTCCGGGGAGCTGTTTTTT	CASSPRNAGGPSGELFF
NA	TRBJ2-1	TRBV5-8	NA	TGTGCCTCACGAAAGGGGCCCACCTACAATGAGCAGTTCTTC	CASRKGPTYNEQFF
NA	TRBJ2-7	TRBV27	NA	TGTGCCAGCAGCTTGACTGGCCAGGGGAACTACGAGCAGTACTTC	CASSLTGQGNYEQYF
TRBD1	TRBJ2-5	TRBV9	NA	TGTGCCAGCAGCGGAGGACAGGGGGAGACCCAGTACTTC	CASSGGQGETQYF
NA	TRBJ2-4	TRBV28	NA	TGTGCCAGCAGTTCCTTCGGGGGAAACATTCAGTACTTC	CASSSFGGNIQYF
TRBD1	TRBJ2-7	TRBV24-1	NA	TGTGCCACCAGTGATCGGACAGGGAGCCCCTACGAGCAGTACTTC	CATSDRTGSPYEQYF
NA	TRBJ1-4	TRBV27	NA	TGTGCCAGCTGGGGGGGTAGGGAACTGTTTTTT	CASWGGRELFF
TRBD1	TRBJ1-1	TRBV6-5	NA	TGTGCCAGCAGTCGTCAGGGGGCAAGTGAAGCTTTCTTT	CASSRQGASEAFF
NA	TRBJ1-2	TRBV7-8	few	TGTGCCAGCAGCTTAGACCGTACGGACATCAGCGCCCGGGCCTATGGCTACACCTTC	CASSLDRTDISARAYGYTF
TRBD1	TRBJ1-6	TRBV6-5	NA	TGTGCCAGCAGTTACTCGACAGGGGTGAATTCACCCCTCCACTTT	CASSYSTGVNSPLHF
NA	TRBJ1-3	TRBV28	NA	TGTGCCAGCAGTTTTAGGGGGTACTCTGGAAACACCATATATTTT	CASSFRGYSGNTIYF
NA	TRBJ1-1	TRBV2	NA	TGTGCCAGCAGTGGGAAGGGGGAACTCAGAGCTTTCTTT	CASSGKGELRAFF
NA	TRBJ1-2	TRBV18	NA	TGTGCCAGCTCACCGGGGGGTCGTAGTGTTGGCTACACCTTC	CASSPGGRSVGYTF
TRBD1	TRBJ2-7	TRBV30	few	TGTGCCTGGAGCCGGGGGACAGGGGCCTACGAGCAGTACTTC	CAWSRGTGAYEQYF
NA	TRBJ2-7	TRBV7-2	NA	TGTGCCAGCAGCTTGCAGGGTCCCCACGAGCAGTACTTC	CASSLQGPHEQYF
NA	TRBJ1-1	TRBV9	NA	TGTGCCAGCAGCGACAACAGGGTTGGAGACACTGAAGCTTTCTTT	CASSDNRVGDTEAFF
NA	TRBJ2-7	TRBV5-4	NA	TGTGCCAGCAGCACCTCGGTCGGGAGCTACGAGCAGTACTTC	CASSTSVGSYEQYF